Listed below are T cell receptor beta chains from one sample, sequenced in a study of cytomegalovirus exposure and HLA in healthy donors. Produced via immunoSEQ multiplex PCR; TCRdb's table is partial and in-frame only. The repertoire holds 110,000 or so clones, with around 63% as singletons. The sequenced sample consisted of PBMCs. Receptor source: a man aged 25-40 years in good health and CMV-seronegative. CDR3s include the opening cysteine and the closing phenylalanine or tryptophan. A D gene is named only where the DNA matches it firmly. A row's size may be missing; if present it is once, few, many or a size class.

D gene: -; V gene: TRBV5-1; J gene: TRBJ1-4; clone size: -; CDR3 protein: CASSADRNEKLFF; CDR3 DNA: TGCGCCAGCAGCGCCGACAGGAATGAAAAACTGTTTTTT
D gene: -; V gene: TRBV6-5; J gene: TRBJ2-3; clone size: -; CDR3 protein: CASSWTDSTDTQYF; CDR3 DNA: TGTGCCAGCTCATGGACAGATAGCACAGATACGCAGTATTTT
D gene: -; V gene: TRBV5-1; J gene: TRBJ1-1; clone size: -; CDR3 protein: CASSLDTGGTTEAFF; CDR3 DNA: TGCGCCAGCAGCTTAGACACTGGAGGAACCACTGAAGCTTTCTTT
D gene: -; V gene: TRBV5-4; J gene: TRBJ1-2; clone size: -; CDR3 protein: CASSLARAIGYTF; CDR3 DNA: TGTGCCAGCAGCTTGGCCAGGGCCATTGGCTACACCTTC
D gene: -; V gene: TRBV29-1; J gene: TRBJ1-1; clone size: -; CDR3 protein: CSVVPHGQRDTEAFF; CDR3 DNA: TGCAGCGTTGTCCCCCACGGACAGCGAGACACTGAAGCTTTCTTT
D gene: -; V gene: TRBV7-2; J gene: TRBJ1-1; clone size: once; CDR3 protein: CASSLAPGTRPTEAFF; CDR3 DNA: TGTGCCAGCAGCTTAGCCCCGGGAACCAGACCGACTGAAGCTTTCTTT
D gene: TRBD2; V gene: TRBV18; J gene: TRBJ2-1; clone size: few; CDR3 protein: CASSPPGLAGAEQFF; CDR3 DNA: TGTGCCAGCTCACCACCGGGCTTAGCGGGAGCTGAGCAGTTCTTC
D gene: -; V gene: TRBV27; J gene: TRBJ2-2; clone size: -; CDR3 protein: CASRTPTNTGELFF; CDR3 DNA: TGTGCCAGCAGAACCCCTACGAACACCGGGGAGCTGTTTTTT
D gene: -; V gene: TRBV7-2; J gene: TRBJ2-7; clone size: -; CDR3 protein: CASSFSTYYEQYF; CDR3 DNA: TGTGCCAGCAGCTTTTCAACCTACTACGAGCAGTACTTC
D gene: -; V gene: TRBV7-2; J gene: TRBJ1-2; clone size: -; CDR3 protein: CASSQRSLGGYTF; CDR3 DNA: TGTGCCAGCAGCCAGAGGAGTCTAGGAGGCTACACCTTC
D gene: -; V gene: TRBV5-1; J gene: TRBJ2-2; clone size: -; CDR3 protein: CASSPGGVTGELFF; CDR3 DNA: TGCGCCAGCAGTCCCGGGGGAGTCACCGGGGAGCTGTTTTTT
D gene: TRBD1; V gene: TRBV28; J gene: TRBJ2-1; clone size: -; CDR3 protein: CASRGPGQATYNEQFF; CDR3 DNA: TGTGCCAGCAGAGGCCCGGGACAGGCCACCTACAATGAGCAGTTCTTC
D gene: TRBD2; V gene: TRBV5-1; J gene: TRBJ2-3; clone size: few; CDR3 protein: CASRTSGKTDTQYF; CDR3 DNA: TGCGCCAGCAGGACTAGCGGGAAAACAGATACGCAGTATTTT
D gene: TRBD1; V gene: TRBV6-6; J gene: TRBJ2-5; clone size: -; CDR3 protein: CASRRTGGETQYF; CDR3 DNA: TGTGCCAGCAGACGGACAGGGGGAGAGACCCAGTACTTC
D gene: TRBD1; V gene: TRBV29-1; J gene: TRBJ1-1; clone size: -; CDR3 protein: CSVPRQGGGTEAFF; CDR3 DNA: TGCAGCGTCCCTCGACAGGGCGGCGGCACTGAAGCTTTCTTT
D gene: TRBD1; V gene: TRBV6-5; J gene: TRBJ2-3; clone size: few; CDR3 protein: CASSLQGAPTDTQYF; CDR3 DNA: TGTGCCAGCAGTTTACAGGGGGCTCCCACAGATACGCAGTATTTT
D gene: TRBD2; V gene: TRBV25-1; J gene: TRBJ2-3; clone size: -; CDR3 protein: CASSRRAPAGVEDTQYF; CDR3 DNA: TGTGCCAGCAGCCGGAGGGCCCCAGCGGGAGTGGAAGATACGCAGTATTTT
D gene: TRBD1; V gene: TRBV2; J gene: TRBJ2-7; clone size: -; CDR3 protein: CATWTGGPNEQYF; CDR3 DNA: TGTGCCACCTGGACAGGGGGCCCGAACGAGCAGTACTTC
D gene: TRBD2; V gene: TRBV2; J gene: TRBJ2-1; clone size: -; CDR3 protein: CASTIGRSGSGNEQFF; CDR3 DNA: TGTGCCAGCACCATCGGGAGGAGCGGGAGCGGCAATGAGCAGTTCTTC
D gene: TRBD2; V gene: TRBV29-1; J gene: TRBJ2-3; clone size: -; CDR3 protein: CSVGVSGRADTQYF; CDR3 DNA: TGCAGCGTTGGGGTTAGCGGGAGGGCAGATACGCAGTATTTT
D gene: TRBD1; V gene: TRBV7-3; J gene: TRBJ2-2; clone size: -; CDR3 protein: CASSLTRTGGAGELFF; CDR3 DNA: TGTGCCAGCAGCTTAACGAGGACAGGGGGTGCCGGGGAGCTGTTTTTT
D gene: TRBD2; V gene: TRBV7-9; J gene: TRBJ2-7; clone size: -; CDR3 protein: CASSSYPPTSGSYEQYF; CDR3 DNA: TGTGCCAGCAGCTCTTACCCCCCGACTAGCGGCTCCTACGAGCAGTACTTC
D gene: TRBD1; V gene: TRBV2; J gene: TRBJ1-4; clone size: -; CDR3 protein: CASSLQGAYEKLFF; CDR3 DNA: TGTGCCAGCAGTTTACAGGGGGCTTACGAAAAACTGTTTTTT
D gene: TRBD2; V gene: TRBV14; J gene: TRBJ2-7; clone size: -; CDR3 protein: CASSQAGGPYEQYF; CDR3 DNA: TGTGCCAGCAGCCAGGCGGGAGGGCCTTACGAGCAGTACTTC
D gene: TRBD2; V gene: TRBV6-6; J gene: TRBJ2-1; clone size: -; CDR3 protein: CASSYSTRGGEQFF; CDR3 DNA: TGTGCCAGCAGTTACTCGACTCGGGGGGGGGAGCAGTTCTTC
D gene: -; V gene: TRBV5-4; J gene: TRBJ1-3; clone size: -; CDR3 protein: CASSSMDSGNTIYF; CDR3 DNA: TGTGCCAGCAGCTCCATGGACAGTGGAAACACCATATATTTT
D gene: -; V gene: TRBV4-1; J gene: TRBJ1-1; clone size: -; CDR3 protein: CASSQGSKQGGLGEAFF; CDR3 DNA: TGCGCCAGCAGCCAAGGATCAAAACAGGGTGGGCTCGGTGAAGCTTTCTTT
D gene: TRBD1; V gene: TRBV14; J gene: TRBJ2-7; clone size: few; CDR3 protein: CASSHLGGLEQYF; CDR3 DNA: TGTGCCAGCAGCCACCTAGGGGGCCTCGAGCAGTACTTC
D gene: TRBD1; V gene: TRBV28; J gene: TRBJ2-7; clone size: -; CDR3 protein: CASSPRSGGLLHEQYF; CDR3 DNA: TGTGCCAGCAGCCCTCGCTCAGGGGGTTTACTCCACGAGCAGTACTTC
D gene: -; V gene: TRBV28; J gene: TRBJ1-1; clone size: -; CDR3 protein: CASSFGETTEAFF; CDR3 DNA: TGTGCCAGCAGTTTCGGGGAAACGACTGAAGCTTTCTTT
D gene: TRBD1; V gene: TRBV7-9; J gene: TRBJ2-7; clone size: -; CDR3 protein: CASSVRDSSYEQYF; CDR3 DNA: TGTGCCAGCAGCGTCCGGGACAGCTCCTACGAGCAGTACTTC
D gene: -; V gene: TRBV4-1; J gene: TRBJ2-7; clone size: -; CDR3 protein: CASSPQMGGRGEQYF; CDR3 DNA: TGCGCCAGCAGCCCCCAAATGGGGGGTAGGGGCGAGCAGTACTTC
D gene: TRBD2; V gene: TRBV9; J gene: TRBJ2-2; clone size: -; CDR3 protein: CASSPGLAGGRRGGELFF; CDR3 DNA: TGTGCCAGCAGCCCGGGACTAGCGGGAGGTCGGCGTGGGGGGGAGCTGTTTTTT
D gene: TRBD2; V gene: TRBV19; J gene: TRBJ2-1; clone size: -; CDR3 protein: CASSIGAGGQGEQFF; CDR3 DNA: TGTGCCAGTAGTATAGGAGCGGGAGGGCAGGGTGAGCAGTTCTTC
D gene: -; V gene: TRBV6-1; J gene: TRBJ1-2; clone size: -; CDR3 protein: CASSEGAGDGYTF; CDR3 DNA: TGTGCCAGCAGTGAAGGGGCAGGTGATGGCTACACCTTC
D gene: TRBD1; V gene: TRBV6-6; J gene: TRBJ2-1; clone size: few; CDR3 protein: CASSYGDRSYNEQFF; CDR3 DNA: TGTGCCAGCAGTTACGGGGACAGATCCTACAATGAGCAGTTCTTC
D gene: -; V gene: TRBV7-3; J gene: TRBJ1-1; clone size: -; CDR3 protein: CASSLGGIMNTEAFF; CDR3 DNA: TGTGCCAGCAGCTTAGGGGGGATAATGAACACTGAAGCTTTCTTT
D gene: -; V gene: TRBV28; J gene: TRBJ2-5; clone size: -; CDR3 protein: CASRSQAGETQYF; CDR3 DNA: TGTGCCAGCAGGAGCCAGGCCGGAGAGACCCAGTACTTC
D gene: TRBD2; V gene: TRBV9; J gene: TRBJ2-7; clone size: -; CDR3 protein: CASSPDSGRRDEQYF; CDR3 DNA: TGTGCCAGCAGCCCAGATAGCGGGAGAAGGGACGAGCAGTACTTC
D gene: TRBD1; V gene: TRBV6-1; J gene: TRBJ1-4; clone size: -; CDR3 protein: CASSKDRGNEKLFF; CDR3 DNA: TGTGCCAGCAGTAAGGACAGGGGTAATGAAAAACTGTTTTTT
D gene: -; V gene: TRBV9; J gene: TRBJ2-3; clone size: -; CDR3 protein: CASSGQVGTDTQYF; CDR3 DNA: TGTGCCAGCAGCGGACAGGTGGGCACAGATACGCAGTATTTT
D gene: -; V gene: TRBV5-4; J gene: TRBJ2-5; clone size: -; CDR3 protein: CASSFSAEQETQYF; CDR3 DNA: TGTGCCAGCAGCTTTTCTGCGGAGCAAGAGACCCAGTACTTC
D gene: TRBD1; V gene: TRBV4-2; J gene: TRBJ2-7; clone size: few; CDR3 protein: CASSPGQASSYEQYF; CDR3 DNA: TGTGCCAGCAGCCCTGGACAGGCAAGTTCCTACGAGCAGTACTTC
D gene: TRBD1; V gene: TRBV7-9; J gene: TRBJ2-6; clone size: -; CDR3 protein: CASPTGTGGSGANVLTF; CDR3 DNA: TGTGCCAGCCCCACCGGGACAGGGGGCTCCGGGGCCAACGTCCTGACTTTC
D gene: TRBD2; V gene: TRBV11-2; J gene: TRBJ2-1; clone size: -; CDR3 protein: CASSLTSGSLSNEQFF; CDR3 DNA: TGTGCCAGCAGCCTTACTAGCGGGAGTTTGAGTAATGAGCAGTTCTTC
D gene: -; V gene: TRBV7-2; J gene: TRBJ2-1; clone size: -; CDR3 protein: CASGGTGSYNEQFF; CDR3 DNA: TGTGCCAGCGGGGGGACCGGCTCCTACAATGAGCAGTTCTTC